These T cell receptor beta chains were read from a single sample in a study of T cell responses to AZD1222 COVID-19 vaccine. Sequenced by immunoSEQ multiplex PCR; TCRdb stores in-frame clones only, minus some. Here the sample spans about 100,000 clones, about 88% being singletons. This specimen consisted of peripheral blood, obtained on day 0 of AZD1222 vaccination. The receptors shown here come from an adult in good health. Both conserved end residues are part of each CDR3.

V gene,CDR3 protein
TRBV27,CASSLYPSTDTQYF
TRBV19,CASSILRGRVGDTGELFF
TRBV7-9,CASSLAGGLAGRDTQYF
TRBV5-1,CASSLVGTGFEQFF
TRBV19,CASSRTTSWGETQYF
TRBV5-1,CASRIRTETTDTQYF
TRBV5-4,CASSRDIDTDTQYF
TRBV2,CASGGFNRYGYTF
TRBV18,CASSVGQDYGYTF
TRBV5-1,CASSVRVGVGTEAFF
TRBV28,CASSSGAAAGVGQYF
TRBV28,CASSSPIVWAYGYTF
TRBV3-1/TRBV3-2,CASSQVAGTGTEAFF
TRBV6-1,CASSERAGQSSYNEQFF
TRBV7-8,CASSYGTGTNYGYTF
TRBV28,CASSYSNYGYTF
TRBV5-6,CASSLGLGDQETQYF
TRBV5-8,CASSLATGGSNQPQHF
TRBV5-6,CASRSTGGYTF
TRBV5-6,CASSLGRVLSYEQYF
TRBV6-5,CASSTNPDTEAFF
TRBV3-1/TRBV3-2,CASSQDGGTMKGYTF
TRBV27,CASSSFQGPAFF
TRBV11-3,CASSFSGPTGELFF
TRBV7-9,CASSRQYGYTF
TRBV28,CASSSATTHFDQPQHF